This is a list of T cell receptor beta chains from one sample in a study of sequential checkpoint blockade in melanoma. Some clones are missing from TCRdb's copy, which holds only in-frame ones; the method was immunoSEQ multiplex PCR. The sample holds 35,000 to 50,000 clones; approximately 90% are singletons and the top ten take 12%. The specimen was CD8+ T cells sorted from blood (inferred from file names), collected from a patient given nivolumab and ipilimumab in sequence. The receptors stem from a human donor with melanoma. Both conserved end residues are part of each CDR3. D genes are given only for firm matches. Clone size is stated in some rows and not others, as once, few, many or a class when expanded.

D gene	V gene	J gene	clone size	CDR3 DNA	CDR3 protein
TRBD2	TRBV28	TRBJ2-7	.	TGTGCCAGCAGGTTGGGACTAGTCTCCGAGCAGTACTTC	CASRLGLVSEQYF
.	TRBV6-1	TRBJ2-2	.	TGTGCCAGCAGCCACAGGGTGAACACCGGGGAGCTGTTTTTT	CASSHRVNTGELFF
TRBD2	TRBV19	TRBJ2-1	few	TGTGCCAGTAGGGAGGGACTAGCGGGGAATGAGCAGTTCTTC	CASREGLAGNEQFF
TRBD1	TRBV27	TRBJ1-5	.	TGTGCCAGCAGCCATATAACAGGGGCCAATCAGCCCCAGCATTTT	CASSHITGANQPQHF
TRBD1	TRBV28	TRBJ1-2	.	TGTGCCAGCAGTTTCCCCGGGACAGGGGCCTATGGCTACACCTTC	CASSFPGTGAYGYTF
TRBD2	TRBV7-3	TRBJ2-2	.	TGTGCCAGCAGCTTAACTAGCGGGTACACCGGGGAGCTGTTTTTT	CASSLTSGYTGELFF
.	TRBV2	TRBJ2-3	.	TGTGCCAGCAGTGAATCACTAGCTGACAGCACAGATACGCAGTATTTT	CASSESLADSTDTQYF
.	TRBV28	TRBJ1-2	few	TGTGCCAGCAGTTTAATCACTTCCTATGGCTACACCTTC	CASSLITSYGYTF
.	TRBV11-2	TRBJ1-1	.	TGTGCCAGCAGCTTAATGGGGGGGTTGAACACTGAAGCTTTCTTT	CASSLMGGLNTEAFF
TRBD2	TRBV4-1	TRBJ2-3	once	TGCGCCAGCAGCCGGTGGACTAGCGGGGGCACAGATACGCAGTATTTT	CASSRWTSGGTDTQYF
TRBD1	TRBV7-8	TRBJ1-5	once	TGTGCCAGCAGCTTAATGGTTGGACAGGGAAATCAGCCCCAGCATTTT	CASSLMVGQGNQPQHF
.	TRBV25-1	TRBJ1-1	.	TGTGCCAGCAGCCCTATCAGGGGAAACACTGAAGCTTTCTTT	CASSPIRGNTEAFF
TRBD2	TRBV9	TRBJ2-3	.	TGTGCCAGCAGCGTAGTGTCGCGGGAGCAAGATACGCAGTATTTT	CASSVVSREQDTQYF
.	TRBV9	TRBJ2-3	once	TGTGCCAGCAGCGTATCCACCACGGGAGTGGATACGCAGTATTTT	CASSVSTTGVDTQYF
.	TRBV5-6	TRBJ2-5	.	TGTGCCAGCAGCTTGGGATCCCTTACTTCATTGGAGCAGTACTTC	CASSLGSLTSLEQYF
.	TRBV27	TRBJ1-3	.	TGTGCCAGCAGTTTAACAGAGCTGGGAAACACCATATATTTT	CASSLTELGNTIYF
TRBD1	TRBV7-2	TRBJ2-7	.	TGTGCCAGCAGCTTATTTCTCGACGGGACAGGGGGCTACGAGCAGTACTTC	CASSLFLDGTGGYEQYF
.	TRBV6-5	TRBJ2-7	.	TGTGCCAGCAGTTACCAGACGACAGGCTACGAGCAGTACTTC	CASSYQTTGYEQYF
TRBD2	TRBV27	TRBJ2-1	.	TGTGCCAGCAGTCCAATAAGCGGGAGCTCCTACAATGAGCAGTTCTTC	CASSPISGSSYNEQFF
.	TRBV19	TRBJ2-2	.	TGTGCCAGTTTTCAGGGGATCAACACCGGGGAGCTGTTTTTT	CASFQGINTGELFF
TRBD1	TRBV29-1	TRBJ2-3	.	TGCAGCGTTTTATCGGGACAGGGTCACAATTTT	CSVLSGQGHNF
.	TRBV6-5	TRBJ2-1	.	TGTGCCAGCAGTTACGGGGGGATGGACAATGAGCAGTTCTTC	CASSYGGMDNEQFF
TRBD2	TRBV27	TRBJ2-7	.	TGTGCCAGCAGTTACTCGGGACTAGGCTCCTACGAGCAGTACTTC	CASSYSGLGSYEQYF
TRBD1	TRBV19	TRBJ1-1	.	TGTGCCAGTAGTAGGGACAGGGGTAACACTGAAGCTTTCTTT	CASSRDRGNTEAFF
.	TRBV21-1	TRBJ2-3	few	TGTGCCAGCAGCAAAATCGGCGGGAGGATAGATACGCAGTATTTT	CASSKIGGRIDTQYF
.	TRBV11-3	TRBJ2-2	.	TGTGCCAGCAAGGCGGAGTTGGGGAACACCGGGGAGCTGTTTTTT	CASKAELGNTGELFF
TRBD1	TRBV7-3	TRBJ2-2	.	TGTGCCAGCGGACAGGGGCGCCATAACGGGGAGCTGTTTTTT	CASGQGRHNGELFF
.	TRBV27	TRBJ2-2	.	TGTGCCAGCAGTTTAGGGCTGAACACCGGGGAGCTGTTTTTT	CASSLGLNTGELFF
TRBD2	TRBV29-1	TRBJ2-5	.	TGCAGCGTTGACGGAGTAGCGGGAGCCCCTCCCCTGGAGACCCAGTACTTC	CSVDGVAGAPPLETQYF
.	TRBV28	TRBJ2-7	.	TGTGCCAGCGGTGGACAGCTTTCCTACGAGCAGTACTTC	CASGGQLSYEQYF
TRBD1	TRBV7-9	TRBJ1-4	.	TGTGCCAGCAGCGCCACCCAGACAGGGGTAAATGAAAAACTGTTTTTT	CASSATQTGVNEKLFF
TRBD2	TRBV27	TRBJ2-3	.	TGTGCCAGCAGTCTAGCGGTTCGTGGAGATACGCAGTATTTT	CASSLAVRGDTQYF
.	TRBV9	TRBJ1-3	.	TGTGCCAGCAGCGGACAGGGAAACACCATATATTTT	CASSGQGNTIYF
.	TRBV11-3	TRBJ1-6	.	TGTGCCAGCAGCGTCGGACAGTTGGATAATTCACCCCTCCACTTT	CASSVGQLDNSPLHF
.	TRBV27	TRBJ2-7	.	TGTGCCAGCAGTTCACGAGGCGGGCGCGAGCAGTACTTC	CASSSRGGREQYF
.	TRBV7-9	TRBJ1-1	.	TGTGCCAGCAGTTATAATTTAGTCCCCGAGGACACTGAAGCTTTCTTT	CASSYNLVPEDTEAFF
.	TRBV7-9	TRBJ1-2	.	TGTGCCAGCAGCCAGGTATCGGGGGATTACTATGGCTACACCTTC	CASSQVSGDYYGYTF
.	TRBV15	TRBJ2-1	once	TGTGCCACCGAATCGGAAGAGGACAATGAGCAGTTCTTC	CATESEEDNEQFF
TRBD1	TRBV12-5	TRBJ2-3	.	TGTGCTAGTGGGCGGGACAGGGGGCGAGTAATAGATACGCAGTATTTT	CASGRDRGRVIDTQYF
TRBD1	TRBV19	TRBJ2-1	.	TGTGCCAGTAGTATTTCCCGGACAGGGAATGAGCAGTTCTTC	CASSISRTGNEQFF
TRBD2	TRBV11-2	TRBJ2-3	.	TGTGCCAGCAGTCAGACTAGCGGGAGCACAGATACGCAGTATTTT	CASSQTSGSTDTQYF
TRBD2	TRBV4-1	TRBJ2-3	.	TGCGCCAGCAGCCAACGAGCGGGAGGGCCCACAGATACGCAGTATTTT	CASSQRAGGPTDTQYF
TRBD2	TRBV19	TRBJ2-1	.	TGTGCCAGTAGCATAGGTAGCGGGATTGAGCAGTTCTTC	CASSIGSGIEQFF
TRBD2	TRBV4-3	TRBJ2-1	.	TGCGCCAGCAGCCAGCTGACTAGCGGGAACGATGAGCAGTTCTTC	CASSQLTSGNDEQFF
TRBD2	TRBV27	TRBJ2-1	.	TGTGCCAGCAGTATTCTAGCGGGAGCTTACAATGAGCAGTTCTTC	CASSILAGAYNEQFF
.	TRBV7-9	TRBJ1-2	.	TGTGCCAGCAGCAGGGACACCACTAACTATGGCTACACCTTC	CASSRDTTNYGYTF
TRBD2	TRBV4-3	TRBJ2-1	.	TGCGCCAGCAGCCAAGATCGGACTAGCGAGTACAATGAGCAGTTCTTC	CASSQDRTSEYNEQFF
TRBD1	TRBV7-9	TRBJ1-2	.	TGTGCCAGCAGCACGGAGACAGGGGGTTACTATGGCTACACCTTC	CASSTETGGYYGYTF
TRBD1	TRBV27	TRBJ2-1	.	TGTGCCAGCTTCAGACGGTCGGGACAGGGATACAATGAGCAGTTCTTC	CASFRRSGQGYNEQFF
.	TRBV13	TRBJ2-2	.	TGTGCCAGCAGCCTCGGGTCCGGGGAGCTGTTTTTT	CASSLGSGELFF
.	TRBV7-9	TRBJ1-1	.	TGTGCCAGCAGCTTAGGAGCGGCCGGGAAAGCTTTCTTT	CASSLGAAGKAFF
TRBD1	TRBV6-5	TRBJ1-2	once	TGTGCCAGCAGTTACTCGGGGACAGGGGTTGCTGGCTACACCTTC	CASSYSGTGVAGYTF
TRBD1	TRBV9	TRBJ1-6	.	TGTGCCAGCAGCTTGGGACAGGGGGGTTCGTCACCCCTCCACTTT	CASSLGQGGSSPLHF
.	TRBV2	TRBJ2-5	.	TGTGCCAGCAGTGAAGGGACTGAAGAGACCCAGTACTTC	CASSEGTEETQYF